This paragraph reports one T cell receptor beta chain. What it binds is unknown. The authors made cDNA by 5'RACE with 10-nucleotide random UMIs. MiXCR was run by TCRdb on the 5' RACE reads, yielding one entry per CDR3 protein. The profile shows about 66,000 distinct CDR3 sequences, 8.5% to 10% of them singletons. These data come from a study of neurological immune-mediated disorders. Overall study results and limits: Expanded clones shared no CDR3 amino acid sequences across subjects, suggesting private repertoires in all groups.

The CDR3 spans 13 residues. Time point described: longitudinal time-point 2. The study drew its healthy controls from blood bank volunteers in Maryland, USA. The study built unsorted libraries from 2 million PBMCs kept at -80 C. This clonotype was obtained from a man aged 25-40 years in good health. The chain is built from TRBV21-1 and TRBJ2-5; the table's TRBD1 call for D was not verified on the DNA. TRBV21-1 is listed as a pseudogene. Sequenced sample: PBMCs. This CDR3 reads CASSKLGGETQYF. The CDR3 DNA follows: TGTGCCAGCAGCAAACTGGGGGGAGAGACCCAGTACTTC.